Below, one T cell receptor (beta chain) is given with its context. With 3 bases removed from V and 0 bases from J, the gap between germline ends came to 14 bases. Looked up from germline, CDR1 is KGHSH and CDR2 is LQKENI. This CDR3 has 17 residues. This sample was included in a study of PD-1 blockade in mismatch repair-deficient tumors. At the level of the study: Enrolled about 2012-2016, patients had progressing, pretreated mismatch repair-deficient cancers of about a dozen types.

Mismatch repair deficiency was confirmed in all patients, by PCR or immunohistochemistry. Three pembrolizumab responders had their TCRs sequenced. Sequencing was performed with immunoSEQ multiplex PCR; in TCRdb, only in-frame clones are kept and a portion is missing. The sample lists 15,000 to 25,000 clones, around 79% occurring once. The sequenced sample was PBMCs, obtained 52 weeks after starting pembrolizumab. This TCR was sampled from an adult with mismatch repair-deficient cancer. V is TRBV18 and J is TRBJ2-2, with a possible D match to TRBD2 (6 bases). This chain's CDR3 is CASSPGITGANTGELFF. CDR3 DNA sequence: TGTGCCAGCTCACCTGGGATAACGGGAGCGAACACCGGGGAGCTGTTTTTT.